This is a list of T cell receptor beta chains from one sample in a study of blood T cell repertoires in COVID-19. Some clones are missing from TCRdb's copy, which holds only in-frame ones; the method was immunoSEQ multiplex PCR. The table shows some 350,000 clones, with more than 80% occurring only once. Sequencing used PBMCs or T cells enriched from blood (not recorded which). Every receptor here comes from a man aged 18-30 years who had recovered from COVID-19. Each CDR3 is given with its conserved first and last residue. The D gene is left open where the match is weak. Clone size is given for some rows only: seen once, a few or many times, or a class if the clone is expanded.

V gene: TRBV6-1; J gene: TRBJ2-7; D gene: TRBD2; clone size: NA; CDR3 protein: CASSEALAGSYEQYF; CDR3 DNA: TGTGCCAGCAGTGAAGCCCTAGCGGGAAGCTACGAGCAGTACTTC
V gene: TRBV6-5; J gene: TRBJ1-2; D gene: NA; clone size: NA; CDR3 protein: CASSLGGFGYTF; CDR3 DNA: TGTGCCAGCAGTTTGGGGGGGTTCGGCTACACCTTC
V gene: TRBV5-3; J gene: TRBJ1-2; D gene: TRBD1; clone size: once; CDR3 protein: CARRGAGTGPNYGYTF; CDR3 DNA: TGTGCCAGAAGAGGGGCAGGGACAGGGCCCAACTATGGCTACACCTTC
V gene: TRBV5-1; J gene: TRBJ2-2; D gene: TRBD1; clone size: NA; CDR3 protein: CASSLGQGVTGELFF; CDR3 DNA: TGCGCCAGCAGCCTGGGACAGGGAGTCACCGGGGAGCTGTTTTTT
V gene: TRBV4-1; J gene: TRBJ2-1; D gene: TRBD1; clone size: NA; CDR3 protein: CASSQDQGHRGWENEQFF; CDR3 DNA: TGCGCCAGCAGCCAAGATCAAGGACACAGGGGTTGGGAGAATGAGCAGTTCTTC
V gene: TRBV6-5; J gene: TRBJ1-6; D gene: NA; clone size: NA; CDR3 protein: CASTPTGQYNSPLHF; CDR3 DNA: TGTGCCAGCACACCTACGGGACAATATAATTCACCCCTCCACTTT
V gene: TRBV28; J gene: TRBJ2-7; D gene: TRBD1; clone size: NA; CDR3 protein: CASSFGTGGFEQYF; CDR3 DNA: TGTGCCAGCAGTTTTGGAACAGGGGGCTTTGAGCAGTACTTC
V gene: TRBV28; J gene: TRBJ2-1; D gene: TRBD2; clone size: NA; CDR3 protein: CASSLAGGTENNEQFF; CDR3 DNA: TGTGCCAGCAGTTTAGCGGGAGGCACCGAGAACAATGAGCAGTTCTTC
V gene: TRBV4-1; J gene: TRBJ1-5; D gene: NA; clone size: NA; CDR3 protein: CASSLGGASNQPQHF; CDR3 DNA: TGCGCCAGCAGCCTCGGGGGGGCCAGCAATCAGCCCCAGCATTTT
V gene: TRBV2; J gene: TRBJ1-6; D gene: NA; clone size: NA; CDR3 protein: CASPRDTNSPLHF; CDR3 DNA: TGTGCCAGCCCCCGGGACACCAATTCACCCCTCCACTTT
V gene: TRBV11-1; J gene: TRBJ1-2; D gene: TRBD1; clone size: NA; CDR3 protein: CASSRQGRGYTF; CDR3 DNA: TGTGCCAGCAGTCGACAGGGGAGAGGCTACACCTTC
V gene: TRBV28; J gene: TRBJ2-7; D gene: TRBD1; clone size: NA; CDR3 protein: CASVEDRGRYEQYF; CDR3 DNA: TGTGCCAGCGTTGAAGACAGGGGAAGATACGAGCAGTACTTC
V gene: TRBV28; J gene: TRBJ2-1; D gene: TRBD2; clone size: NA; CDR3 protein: CASSSASAGGLLGEQFF; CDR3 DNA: TGTGCCAGCAGTTCCGCTTCGGCGGGAGGCCTATTGGGTGAGCAGTTCTTC
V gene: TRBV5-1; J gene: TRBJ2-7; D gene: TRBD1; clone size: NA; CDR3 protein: CASSFRQGESEQYF; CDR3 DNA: TGCGCCAGCAGCTTCCGACAGGGGGAATCCGAGCAGTACTTC
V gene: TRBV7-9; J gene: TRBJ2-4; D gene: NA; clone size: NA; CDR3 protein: CASSYVGLAKNIQYF; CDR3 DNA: TGTGCCAGCAGTTACGTTGGACTAGCCAAAAACATTCAGTACTTC
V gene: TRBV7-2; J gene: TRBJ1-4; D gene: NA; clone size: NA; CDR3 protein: CASSLGSQNNEKLFF; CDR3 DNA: TGTGCCAGCAGCTTAGGAAGTCAGAATAATGAAAAACTGTTTTTT
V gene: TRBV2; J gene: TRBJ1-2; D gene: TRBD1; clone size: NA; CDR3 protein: CASVIQGARYGYTF; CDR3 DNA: TGTGCCAGCGTTATACAGGGGGCACGGTATGGCTACACCTTC
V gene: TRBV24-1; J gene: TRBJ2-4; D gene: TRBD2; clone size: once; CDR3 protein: CASCPSGDTDIQYF; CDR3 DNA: TGTGCCTCTTGCCCTAGCGGGGATACGGACATTCAGTACTTC
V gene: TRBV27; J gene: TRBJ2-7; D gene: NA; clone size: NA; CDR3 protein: CASSLEYLSYEQYF; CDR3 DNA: TGTGCCAGCAGTTTAGAGTACTTGTCCTACGAGCAGTACTTC
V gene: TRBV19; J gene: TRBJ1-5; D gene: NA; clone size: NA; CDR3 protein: CASSIRGYQPQHF; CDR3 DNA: TGTGCCAGTAGTATTAGGGGCTATCAGCCCCAGCATTTT
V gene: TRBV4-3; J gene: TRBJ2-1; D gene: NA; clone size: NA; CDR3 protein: CASSQDSGTGPHNEQFF; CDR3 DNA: TGCGCCAGCAGCCAAGATTCTGGAACAGGGCCCCACAATGAGCAGTTCTTC
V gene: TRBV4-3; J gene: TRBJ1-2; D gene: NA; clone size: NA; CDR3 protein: CASSQDLGGVDGYGYTF; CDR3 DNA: TGCGCCAGCAGCCAAGATCTCGGGGGGGTCGATGGCTATGGCTACACCTTC
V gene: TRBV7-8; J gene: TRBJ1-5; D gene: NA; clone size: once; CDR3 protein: CASSSGVANQPQHF; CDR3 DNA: TGTGCCAGCAGTTCCGGGGTTGCAAATCAGCCCCAGCATTTT
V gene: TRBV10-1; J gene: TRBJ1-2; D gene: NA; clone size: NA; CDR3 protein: CASSESGVGGYTF; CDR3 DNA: TGCGCCAGCAGTGAGTCCGGGGTAGGGGGCTACACCTTC
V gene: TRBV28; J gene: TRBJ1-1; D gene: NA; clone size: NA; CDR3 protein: CASSTPTLGQNTEAFF; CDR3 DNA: TGTGCCAGCAGCACACCCACCTTAGGACAGAACACTGAAGCTTTCTTT
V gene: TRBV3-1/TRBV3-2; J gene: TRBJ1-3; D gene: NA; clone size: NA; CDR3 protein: CASSQDRVGGNTIYF; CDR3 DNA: TGTGCCAGCAGCCAAGACAGGGTCGGCGGAAACACCATATATTTT
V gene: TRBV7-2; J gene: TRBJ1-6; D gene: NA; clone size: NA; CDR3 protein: CASSRLGAGANSPLHF; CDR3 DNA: TGTGCCAGCAGCCGGTTAGGGGCAGGGGCCAATTCACCCCTCCACTTT
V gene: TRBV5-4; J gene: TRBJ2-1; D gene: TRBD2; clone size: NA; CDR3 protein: CASSPGGGSSYNEQFF; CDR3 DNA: TGTGCCAGCAGCCCGGGCGGGGGTAGCTCCTACAATGAGCAGTTCTTC
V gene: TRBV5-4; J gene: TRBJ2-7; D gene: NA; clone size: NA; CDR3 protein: CASSWGGHSYEQYF; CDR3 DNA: TGTGCCAGCAGCTGGGGGGGACACTCCTACGAGCAGTACTTC
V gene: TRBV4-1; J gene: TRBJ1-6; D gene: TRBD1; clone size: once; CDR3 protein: CASSQGTGLSSYNSPLHF; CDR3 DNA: TGCGCCAGCAGCCAAGGGACAGGTTTGTCCTCCTATAATTCACCCCTCCACTTT
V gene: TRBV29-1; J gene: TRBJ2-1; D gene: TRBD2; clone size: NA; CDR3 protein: CSATGTSGRGTYNEQFF; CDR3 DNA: TGCAGCGCAACCGGGACTAGCGGGAGAGGAACCTACAATGAGCAGTTCTTC
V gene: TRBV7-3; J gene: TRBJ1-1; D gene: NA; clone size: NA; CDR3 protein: CASSLMGQNTEAFF; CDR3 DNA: TGTGCCAGCAGCTTAATGGGACAGAACACTGAAGCTTTCTTT
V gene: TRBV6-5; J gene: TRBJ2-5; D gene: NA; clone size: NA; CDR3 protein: CASSYGRETQYF; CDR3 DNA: TGTGCCAGCAGTTATGGCCGAGAGACCCAGTACTTC
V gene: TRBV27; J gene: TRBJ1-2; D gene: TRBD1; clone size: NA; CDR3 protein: CASSWTGFEGYTF; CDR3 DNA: TGTGCCAGCAGCTGGACAGGGTTCGAAGGCTACACCTTC
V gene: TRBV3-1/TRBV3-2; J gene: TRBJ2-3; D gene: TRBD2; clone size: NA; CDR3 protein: CASSRTSGISTDTQYF; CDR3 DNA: TGTGCCAGCAGCCGGACTAGCGGGATTAGCACAGATACGCAGTATTTT
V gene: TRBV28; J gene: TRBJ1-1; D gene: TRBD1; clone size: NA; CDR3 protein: CASIPQGALNTEAFF; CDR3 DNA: TGTGCCAGCATCCCCCAGGGGGCTCTGAACACTGAAGCTTTCTTT
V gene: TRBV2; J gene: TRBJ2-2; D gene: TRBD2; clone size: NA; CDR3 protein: CASREGLAVDGELFF; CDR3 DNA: TGTGCCAGCAGGGAGGGACTAGCGGTGGACGGGGAGCTGTTTTTT
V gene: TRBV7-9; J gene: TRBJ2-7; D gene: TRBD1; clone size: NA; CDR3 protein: CASCRDSTYEQYF; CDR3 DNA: TGTGCCAGCTGCCGGGACAGCACCTACGAGCAGTACTTC
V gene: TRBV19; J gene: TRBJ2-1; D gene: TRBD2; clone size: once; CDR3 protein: CASSIGGFTYNEQFF; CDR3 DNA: TGTGCCAGTAGTATCGGGGGGTTCACCTACAATGAGCAGTTCTTC
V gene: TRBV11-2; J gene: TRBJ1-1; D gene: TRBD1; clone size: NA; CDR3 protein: CASRRPGQGFHEAFF; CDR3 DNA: TGTGCCAGCAGGAGGCCGGGACAGGGGTTTCATGAAGCTTTCTTT
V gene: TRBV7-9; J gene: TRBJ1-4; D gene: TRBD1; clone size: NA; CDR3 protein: CASSQGQTNEKLFF; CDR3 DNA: TGTGCCAGCAGCCAGGGACAGACTAATGAAAAACTGTTTTTT
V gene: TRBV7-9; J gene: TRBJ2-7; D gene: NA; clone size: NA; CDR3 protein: CASSLGAGRQYF; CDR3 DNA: TGTGCCAGCAGCTTAGGGGCGGGCCGTCAGTACTTC
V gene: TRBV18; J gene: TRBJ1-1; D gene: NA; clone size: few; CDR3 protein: CASSPPNRAPGAEAFF; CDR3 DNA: TGTGCCAGCTCACCACCGAATCGGGCCCCAGGGGCTGAAGCTTTCTTT
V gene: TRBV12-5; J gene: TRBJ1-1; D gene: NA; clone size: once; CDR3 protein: CASGYRRRVNTEAFF; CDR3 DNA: TGTGCTAGTGGGTACCGACGGAGGGTGAACACTGAAGCTTTCTTT
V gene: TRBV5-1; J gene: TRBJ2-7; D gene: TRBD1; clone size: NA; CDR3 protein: CASSLAVGTVYEQYF; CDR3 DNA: TGCGCCAGCAGCTTGGCCGTGGGGACAGTCTACGAGCAGTACTTC
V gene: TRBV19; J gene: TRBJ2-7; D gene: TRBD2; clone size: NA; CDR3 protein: CASSIGGRVSYEQYF; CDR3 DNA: TGTGCCAGTAGTATCGGCGGGAGGGTCTCCTACGAGCAGTACTTC
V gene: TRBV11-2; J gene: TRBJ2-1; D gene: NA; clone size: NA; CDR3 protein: CASRPSGFGFNEQFF; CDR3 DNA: TGTGCCAGCAGACCGAGCGGGTTCGGGTTCAATGAGCAGTTCTTC
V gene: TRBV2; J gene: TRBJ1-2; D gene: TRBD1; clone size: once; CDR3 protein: CASTGQGDRYGYTF; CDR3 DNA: TGTGCCAGCACCGGACAGGGGGACCGCTATGGCTACACCTTC
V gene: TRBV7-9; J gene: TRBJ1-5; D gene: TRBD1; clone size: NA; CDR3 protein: CASSFGTADQPQHF; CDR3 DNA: TGTGCCAGCAGCTTTGGGACAGCCGATCAGCCCCAGCATTTT
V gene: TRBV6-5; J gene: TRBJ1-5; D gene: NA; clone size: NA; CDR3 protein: CASQWLNQPQHF; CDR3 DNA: TGTGCCAGCCAGTGGTTAAATCAGCCCCAGCATTTT
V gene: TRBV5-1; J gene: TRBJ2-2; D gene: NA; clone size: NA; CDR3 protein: CASSPHSGELFF; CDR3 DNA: TGCGCCAGCAGCCCCCATTCCGGGGAGCTGTTTTTT
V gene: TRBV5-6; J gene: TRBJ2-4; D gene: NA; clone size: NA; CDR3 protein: CASSLGLGQVNIQYF; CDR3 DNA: TGTGCCAGCAGCTTGGGTTTGGGTCAGGTAAACATTCAGTACTTC
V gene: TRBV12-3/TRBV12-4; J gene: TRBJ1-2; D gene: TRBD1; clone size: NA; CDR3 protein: CASNQGGRYGYTF; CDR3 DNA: TGTGCCAGCAATCAGGGGGGAAGGTATGGCTACACCTTC
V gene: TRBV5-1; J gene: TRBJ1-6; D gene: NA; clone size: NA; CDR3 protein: CASSLNTGTNSPLHF; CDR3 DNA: TGCGCCAGCAGCTTGAATACAGGGACCAATTCACCCCTCCACTTT
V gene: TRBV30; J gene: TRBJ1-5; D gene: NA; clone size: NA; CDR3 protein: CAWSGAGSSNQPQHF; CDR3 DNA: TGTGCCTGGAGTGGGGCGGGGAGCAGCAATCAGCCCCAGCATTTT
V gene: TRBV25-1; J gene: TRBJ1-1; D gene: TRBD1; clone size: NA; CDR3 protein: CASSLGTGSTEAFF; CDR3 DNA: TGTGCCAGCAGCCTAGGGACAGGGTCCACTGAAGCTTTCTTT
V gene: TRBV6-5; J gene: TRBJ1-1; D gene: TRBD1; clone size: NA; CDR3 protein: CASSYGNRGWTEAFF; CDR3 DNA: TGTGCCAGCAGTTACGGAAACAGGGGATGGACTGAAGCTTTCTTT
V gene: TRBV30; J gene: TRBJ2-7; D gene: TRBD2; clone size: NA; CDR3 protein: CAWTGTSVTYEQYF; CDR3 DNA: TGTGCCTGGACCGGGACTAGCGTCACCTACGAGCAGTACTTC
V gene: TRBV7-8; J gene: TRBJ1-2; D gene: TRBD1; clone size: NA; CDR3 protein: CASSPRGGSPEGYTF; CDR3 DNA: TGTGCCAGCAGCCCCCGAGGGGGCAGCCCGGAAGGCTACACCTTC
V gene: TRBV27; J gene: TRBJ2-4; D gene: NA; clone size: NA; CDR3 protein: CASKAGLDKNIQYF; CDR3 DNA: TGTGCCTCTAAGGCAGGGTTGGACAAAAACATTCAGTACTTC